These 2 T cell receptor beta chains came from one sample sequenced in a study of regulatory T cells in long-lasting Graves disease. Time point given: newly diagnosed GD, antithyroid drugs for less than 3 months. From RNA extracted from PBMCs, the TCR library was made. According to the study, TCR beta libraries were built with iRepertoire HTBI primers and CDR3-region Arm-PCR. TCRdb re-analysed the multiplex PCR reads in MiXCR, keeping a single row per CDR3 protein. The data contain about 300,000 distinct CDR3 sequences, under 20% of them singletons. The input for sequencing was peripheral blood mononuclear cells (PBMCs), taken at new diagnosis, from a patient treated with antithyroid drugs. The receptors were sampled from a female donor with Graves disease.

Many counts were recorded for this clonotype. The chain recombines TRBV12-3 or TRBV12-4 with TRBJ2-7, with a weak D call TRBD2 (6 bases). The CDR3 consists of 14 residues. V gave up 3 bases and J gave up 2 bases, with 11 bases separating them. The CDR3 nucleotides are TGTGCCAGCAGTTTTGGGACTGTGACCTACGAGCAGTACTTC. Amino acids: CASSFGTVTYEQYF.

This clonotype occurred a few times. This chain joins TRBV27 and TRBJ2-7; D is unresolved. Germline CDR1 is MNHEY and CDR2 is SMNVEV (reference sequence). The germline V and J ends were trimmed by 6 bases and 1 base, with 13 bases remaining between them. The CDR3 totals 14 residues. The CDR3 sequence: CASSRRASSYEQYF. CDR3 bases: TGTGCCAGCAGCCGCCGAGCGTCTTCCTACGAGCAGTACTTC.